This TCR beta chain was sequenced during a study of blood T cell repertoires in COVID-19. The wider study: The United States, Italy and Spain provided the acute and convalescent COVID-19 samples. Nucleic acid was either cDNA or gDNA, and it came from T cells, B-cell-depleted T cells, or PBMCs.

The assay was immunoSEQ multiplex PCR, and TCRdb's table has in-frame clones only and misses some. This table has 150,000 or so clones, approximately 87% appearing once. Per germline, CDR1 MNHEY and CDR2 SVGAGI. The CDR3 has 13 residues. The V end was cut by 3 bases, the J end by 5 bases, with 11 bases between. Sequencing was carried out using peripheral blood. The J gene is TRBJ2-7, the V gene TRBV6-5; possibly TRBD2 for D (5 bases). This sequence originates from a human donor in a cohort sampled during active COVID-19. The CDR3 here is CASSYLSSNEQYF. CDR3 sequence (DNA): TGTGCCAGCAGTTATTTGTCTAGCAACGAGCAGTACTTC.